These T cell receptor beta chains were read from a single sample in a study of CDR3 diversity in severe acne. One entry per CDR3 protein, called by TCRdb with MiXCR from the PCR reads. The table has approximately 90,000 distinct CDR3 sequences, about 52% seen once. Sequenced material: blood. The receptor source for this set is a male donor in good health, serving as a control. CDR3s include the opening cysteine and the closing phenylalanine or tryptophan. Fields, in order: D gene, clone size, J gene, V gene, CDR3 DNA, CDR3 protein. The D gene is left open where the match is weak. The size field is filled for only some rows; it gives once, few, many or a size class.

>TRBD2|-|TRBJ2-1|TRBV10-2
TGCGCCAGCAGTGGGGGACTAGCGGGAGGGGAGGAGCAGTTCTTC
CASSGGLAGGEEQFF
>TRBD2|-|TRBJ2-3|TRBV29-1
TGCAGCGTTACTAGCGGGAGGTCCCCAGATACGCAGTATTTT
CSVTSGRSPDTQYF
>-|-|TRBJ1-2|TRBV24-1
TGTGCCACCAGTGACGACAGGAAGCCTAACTATGGCTACACCTTC
CATSDDRKPNYGYTF
>-|-|TRBJ1-1|TRBV6-1
TGTGCCAGCAGTCGCACGAACCCCGTAGAGTTGAACACTGAAGCTTTCTTT
CASSRTNPVELNTEAFF
>TRBD1|many|TRBJ2-1|TRBV18
TGTGCCAGCTCACCGGGGACAGTTGACAATGAGCAGTTCTTC
CASSPGTVDNEQFF
>-|-|TRBJ1-3|TRBV6-5
TGTGCCAGCAGTTACTCCGAGGGGGACACCATATATTTT
CASSYSEGDTIYF
>TRBD2|few|TRBJ2-5|TRBV4-2
TGTGCCAGCAGCCCGACTAGCGGTCGGCAAGAGACCCAGTACTTC
CASSPTSGRQETQYF
>-|-|TRBJ1-2|TRBV9
TGTGCCAGCGGAGGGGGGGGGTTCAACTATGGCTACACCTTC
CASGGGGFNYGYTF
>-|many|TRBJ1-1|TRBV19
TGTGCCAGTAGCGCAGGGAACACTGAAGCTTTCTTT
CASSAGNTEAFF
>-|-|TRBJ2-3|TRBV19
TGTGCCAGTAGTACGCAGTATTTT
CASSTQYF
>-|many|TRBJ2-5|TRBV5-1
TGCGCCAGCAGCCCCCCGGACAGAAAAGAGACCCAGTACTTC
CASSPPDRKETQYF
>-|-|TRBJ1-1|TRBV7-3
TGTGCCAGCAGCGGAGCTATGAACACTGAAGCTTTCTTT
CASSGAMNTEAFF
>TRBD2|-|TRBJ2-5|TRBV25-1
TGTGCTAGGAGCGAGCGGGATCGGAGAGAGACCCAGTACTTC
CARSERDRRETQYF
>-|-|TRBJ2-7|TRBV5-1
TGCGCCAGCAGGTCGGGGGAAAACTACGAGCAGTACTTC
CASRSGENYEQYF
>-|-|TRBJ1-5|TRBV27
TGTGCCGGCAGTGACAGCGATCAGCCCCAGCATTTT
CAGSDSDQPQHF
>-|-|TRBJ1-5|TRBV19
TGTGCCAGTAGTGGGACCACAGAGCGCAATCAGCCCCAGCATTTT
CASSGTTERNQPQHF
>TRBD1|-|TRBJ1-3|TRBV7-9
TGTGCCAGCAGCCCCGGGACAGGGGACTTTGGAAACACCATATATTTT
CASSPGTGDFGNTIYF
>-|many|TRBJ2-7|TRBV5-1
TGCGCCAGCAGCTTGGCCCGAGGATTCTCCTACGAGCAGTACTTC
CASSLARGFSYEQYF
>-|many|TRBJ2-7|TRBV11-1
TGTGCCAGCAGCTTAGGCGGGGTAAGACCCTTTTACGAGCAGTACTTC
CASSLGGVRPFYEQYF
>TRBD1|-|TRBJ1-4|TRBV2
TGTGCCAGCAGTCGACAGGGGGAGTACCACAATGAAAAACTGTTTTTT
CASSRQGEYHNEKLFF
>TRBD1|-|TRBJ1-2|TRBV5-1
TGCGCCAGCAGCCCCGAGCAGGGGGCGCGAACGGATGGCTACACCTTC
CASSPEQGARTDGYTF
>-|-|TRBJ1-1|TRBV19
TGTGCCAGTAGGAAAAGGGACGGAATGAACACTGAAGCTTTCTTT
CASRKRDGMNTEAFF
>TRBD1|-|TRBJ2-7|TRBV28
TGTGCCAGCAGTTTTGAGGGCAGGGGGCTAGTTGAGCAGTACTTC
CASSFEGRGLVEQYF
>-|-|TRBJ1-3|TRBV20-1
TGCAGTGCTAGAGACACGGGGGCGTCTGGAAACACCATATATTTT
CSARDTGASGNTIYF
>TRBD1|-|TRBJ1-1|TRBV10-3
TGTGCCATCAGGCAGGGGGCGGGTGAAGCTTTCTTT
CAIRQGAGEAFF
>-|-|TRBJ2-5|TRBV3-1
TGTGCCAGCAGCCAAGAGACTCCCTGGGAGACCCAGTACTTC
CASSQETPWETQYF
>TRBD1|few|TRBJ1-3|TRBV3-1
TGTGCCAGCAGCCTAGGACAGGTTGGAAACACCATATATTTT
CASSLGQVGNTIYF
>-|-|TRBJ1-2|TRBV25-1
TGTGCCTGGAGTGTACCAACAGGAAACTATGGCTACACCTTC
CAWSVPTGNYGYTF
>-|few|TRBJ2-5|TRBV2
TGTGCCAGCAGTGCGGCCAGCGGAGGCCAAGAGACCCAGTACTTC
CASSAASGGQETQYF
>TRBD1|many|TRBJ2-7|TRBV11-1
TGTGCCAGCAGCCCCCGGACAGGGGAGGACGAGCAGTACTTC
CASSPRTGEDEQYF
>-|-|TRBJ1-1|TRBV20-1
TGCAGTGCTACTGGGGGGGCTGGCACTGAAGCTTTCTTT
CSATGGAGTEAFF
>-|-|TRBJ1-6|TRBV7-3
TGTGCCAGCAGCTTAGTGAACAGCCCCAATTCACCCCTCCACTTT
CASSLVNSPNSPLHF
>-|medium-sized|TRBJ1-1|TRBV6-4
TGTGCCAGCAGTGTTGGGGCCGAGAACACTGAAGCTTTCTTT
CASSVGAENTEAFF
>-|-|TRBJ2-7|TRBV29-1
TGCAGCTCCCGCTGGGGGCGCGAGCAGTACTTC
CSSRWGREQYF
>-|once|TRBJ2-7|TRBV10-2
TGCGCCAGCAGTGAGTCGAAACAGGGAGTTCTCGAGCAGTACTTC
CASSESKQGVLEQYF
>TRBD1|-|TRBJ1-5|TRBV19
TGTGCCAGTACCCCGGACAGGGTGCCCGGGACAGGGGATTTGTGCAATCAGCCCCAGCATTTT
CASTPDRVPGTGDLCNQPQHF
>-|-|TRBJ2-2|TRBV29-1
TGCGGCGTTGAACTTACGAACACCGGGGTGCTATTTTTT
CGVELTNTGVLFF
>TRBD1|-|TRBJ1-3|TRBV20-1
TGCAGTACTAGGGACAGCTCTGGAAACACCATATATTTT
CSTRDSSGNTIYF
>TRBD1|-|TRBJ1-1|TRBV7-9
TGTGCCAGCAGCATGGGACAGGGGAACACTGAAGCTTTCTTT
CASSMGQGNTEAFF
>-|-|TRBJ1-1|TRBV15
TGTGCCAGCAGCTCACAGGGTGGAACTGAAGCTTCTTTT
CASSSQGGTEASF
>TRBD1|many|TRBJ1-2|TRBV30
TGTGCCTGGAGTGACAGGGGGATATACGGCTACACCTTC
CAWSDRGIYGYTF
>-|-|TRBJ2-7|TRBV20-1
TGCAGTGCTAGCGCACGCTACGAGCAGTACTTC
CSASARYEQYF
>TRBD2|-|TRBJ2-7|TRBV10-1
TGCGCCAGCAGTGACGCGGGGGAAGTCTCGTACGAGCAGTACTTC
CASSDAGEVSYEQYF
>TRBD1|-|TRBJ2-1|TRBV9
TGTGCCAGCAGCCCACCCAAGGGGGCGCAAGATGAGCAGTTCTTC
CASSPPKGAQDEQFF
>TRBD1|few|TRBJ2-7|TRBV5-1
TGCGCCAGCAGCTTGCGGGACAGCACCGAGCAGTACTTC
CASSLRDSTEQYF
>TRBD2|once|TRBJ2-7|TRBV19
TGTGCCAGTAGTATGGACGGGGGGAGCAAGCAGTACTTC
CASSMDGGSKQYF
>-|many|TRBJ2-5|TRBV6-5
TGTGCCAGCAGTTCCCGACGGGGACGAAAAGAGACCCAGTACTTC
CASSSRRGRKETQYF
>-|medium-sized|TRBJ2-7|TRBV10-3
TGTGCCATCAGTGCCGGAGGGGGGGCGACCTACGAGCAGTACTTC
CAISAGGGATYEQYF
>-|-|TRBJ2-3|TRBV24-1
TGTGCCACCCCAAACGGGGGCCGGGCAGATACGCAGTATTTT
CATPNGGRADTQYF
>-|-|TRBJ1-6|TRBV5-6
TGTGCCAGCAGCCATGACTGGTTCGGCAGGGAGTCACCCCTCCACTTT
CASSHDWFGRESPLHF
>-|many|TRBJ1-1|TRBV7-6
TGTGCCAGCAGCTTTTCAGGCGGCTCGGGTGGTGAAGCTTTCTTT
CASSFSGGSGGEAFF
>-|-|TRBJ1-3|TRBV7-8
TGTGCCAGCAGCTCGCGGGGCTGGGGTGGAAACACCATATATTTT
CASSSRGWGGNTIYF
>-|-|TRBJ1-6|TRBV6-5
TGTGCCAGCAGTTACGCTGGGAGCACAGATACGGATTCACCCCTCCACTTT
CASSYAGSTDTDSPLHF